The clone carrying this T cell receptor (beta chain) is a singleton in its sample. Trimming stripped 2 bases from V and 4 bases from J, with 12 bases between. The CDR3 extends over 15 amino acids. CDR1 is SGHAT and CDR2 is FQNNGV in the germline V gene. Original methodology: Amplified reference gene primers provided the basis for estimating nucleated cell counts. The protocol was immunoSEQ multiplex PCR, while the TCRdb copy is restricted to in-frame clones and leaves out a portion. The V and J calls and clone size come from that table; D and trimming were worked out from the DNA. The table lists 5,500 to 7,500 clones, 88% of them singletons. This entry comes from a study of blood T cell repertoires in COVID-19. Study-level background: PBMCs, B-cell-depleted T cells, or T cells were the source of the cDNA or gDNA that made up the material.

The chain uses TRBV11-2 and TRBJ1-5; D not certain. The clonotype comes from a human donor in a cohort sampled during active COVID-19. The sequencing input was peripheral blood. The CDR3 here is CASSLSGGRNQPQHF. The CDR3 DNA is TGTGCCAGCAGCTTATCCGGAGGGAGAAATCAGCCCCAGCATTTT.